The rows below give T cell receptor beta chains drawn from one sample of a study of T cells in Graves' hyperthyroidism and ophthalmopathy. Using its own MiXCR run on the multiplex PCR reads, TCRdb lists one record per CDR3 protein. Among under 450,000 distinct CDR3 sequences listed, 15% to 17% were seen once. The sample comprised blood. The receptors derive from a young woman with Graves' hyperthyroidism. Both conserved end residues are part of each CDR3. The D gene is left open where the match is weak. The size of a clone is reported for some rows only, either as once, few or many, or as a class for expanded clones.

v_call,d_call,j_call,clone_size,cdr3_nt,cdr3_aa
TRBV5-1,-,TRBJ2-5,few,TGCGCCAGCAGCTTCACAATTCAAGAGACCCAGTACTTC,CASSFTIQETQYF
TRBV27,TRBD2,TRBJ2-1,-,TGTGCCAGCAGTTTATCGACTAGCGGGAGCTCCTACAATGAGCAGTTCTTC,CASSLSTSGSSYNEQFF
TRBV11-2,TRBD2,TRBJ2-5,-,TGTGCCAGCAGCTTAGAAGGACTAGCGGGAGAAGAGACCCAGTACTTC,CASSLEGLAGEETQYF
TRBV7-8,-,TRBJ2-5,many,TGTGCCAGCAGCCCGCAGACAGGCTTCGAGACCCAGTACTTC,CASSPQTGFETQYF
TRBV7-2,TRBD1,TRBJ2-7,many,TGTGCCAGCAGTTCCCGGACAGGGTCTATCTACGAGCAGTACTTC,CASSSRTGSIYEQYF
TRBV3-1,-,TRBJ2-1,many,TGTGCCAGCAGCCAGGGCGCGGTGAATGAGCAGTTCTTC,CASSQGAVNEQFF
TRBV20-1,-,TRBJ1-5,many,TGCAGTGCTCATGGCTGGGGAGGCAATCAGCCCCAGCATTTT,CSAHGWGGNQPQHF
TRBV20-1,-,TRBJ2-2,few,TGCAGCGGGGCCGGGGCATCCGGGGAGCTGTTTTTT,CSGAGASGELFF
TRBV7-9,-,TRBJ1-2,few,TGTGCCAGCAGCCAAGACTATAAAGGGTGGGGCTACACCTTC,CASSQDYKGWGYTF
TRBV5-4,-,TRBJ2-1,-,TGTGCCAGCACCGATCACAATGAGCAGTTCTTC,CASTDHNEQFF
TRBV7-2,-,TRBJ1-2,-,TGTGCCAGCAGCTTAACAGGGCATCTCTATGGCTACACCTTC,CASSLTGHLYGYTF
TRBV12-3/TRBV12-4,-,TRBJ1-5,many,TGTGCCAGCAGCTTTAGTCCGGGATCAAATCAGCCCCAGCATTTT,CASSFSPGSNQPQHF
TRBV12-3/TRBV12-4,-,TRBJ1-6,many,TGTGCCAGCAGTGCCCGGGAACAGCGAACCCTCCACTTT,CASSAREQRTLHF
TRBV10-3,TRBD2,TRBJ2-7,-,TGTGCCATCAGCGCCGGGACTAGCAGCCTCCACGAGCAGTACTTC,CAISAGTSSLHEQYF
TRBV11-3,-,TRBJ1-6,-,TGCGCCAGCAGCCAAGATAAGGGAGGCGGATATTCACCCCTCCACTTT,CASSQDKGGGYSPLHF
TRBV6-1,-,TRBJ2-5,many,TGTGCCAGCAGTGATCCGGGACTGACGTACCAAGAGACCCAGTACTTC,CASSDPGLTYQETQYF
TRBV20-1,-,TRBJ2-1,few,TGCGGTGCTTATAGCGACGATGAGCAGTTCTTC,CGAYSDDEQFF
TRBV3-1,-,TRBJ2-7,-,TGTGCCAGCAGCCGTCCGGGACACCTATCCTACGAGCAGTACTTC,CASSRPGHLSYEQYF
TRBV20-1,-,TRBJ1-5,many,TGCAGTGCTATAATGCAGGGAAATCAGCCCCAGCATTTT,CSAIMQGNQPQHF
TRBV13,-,TRBJ2-7,many,TGTGCCAGCAGCTTTTCTTTAGTGGACGATTTGAGCGGAACGCGGGAGCAGTACTTC,CASSFSLVDDLSGTREQYF
TRBV6-6,-,TRBJ2-7,-,TGTGCCAGCAGTTACTCGTTTCACTGGGCGTACGAGCAGTACTTC,CASSYSFHWAYEQYF
TRBV28,TRBD1,TRBJ2-1,many,TGTGCCAGCAGTTCCTTCGCCGGGACAGGGGGCTACAATGAGCAGTTCTTC,CASSSFAGTGGYNEQFF
TRBV6-1,-,TRBJ1-5,few,TGTGCCAGCAGTAGGCGGGCAGGCAATCAGCCCCAGCATTTT,CASSRRAGNQPQHF
TRBV4-1,TRBD1,TRBJ2-1,-,TGCGCCAGCAGCCTATCACTCAACAGGGGACACAATGAGCAGTTCTTC,CASSLSLNRGHNEQFF
TRBV5-1,-,TRBJ2-2,many,TGCGCCAGCAGCTTGCTGACAGGCAGGGGCACCGGGGAGCTGTTTTTT,CASSLLTGRGTGELFF
TRBV5-1,TRBD1,TRBJ2-2,many,TGCGCCAGCAGTATCACAGGGGGGAACACCGGGGAGCTGTTTTTT,CASSITGGNTGELFF
TRBV6-2/TRBV6-3,TRBD1,TRBJ1-1,many,TGTGCCAGCAGCTCGGGACAGGGGGTGGCCGCTTTCTTT,CASSSGQGVAAFF